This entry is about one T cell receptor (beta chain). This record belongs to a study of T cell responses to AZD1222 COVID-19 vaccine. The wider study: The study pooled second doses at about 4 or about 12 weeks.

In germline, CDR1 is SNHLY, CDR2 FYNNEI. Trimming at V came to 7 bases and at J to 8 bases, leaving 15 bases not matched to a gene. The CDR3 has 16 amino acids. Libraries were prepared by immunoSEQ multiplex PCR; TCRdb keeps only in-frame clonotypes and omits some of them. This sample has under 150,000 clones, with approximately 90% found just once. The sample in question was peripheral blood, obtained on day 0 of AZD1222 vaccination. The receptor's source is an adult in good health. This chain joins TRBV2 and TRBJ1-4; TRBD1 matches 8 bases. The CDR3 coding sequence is TGTGCCAGCAATAGCCAGGGGGCTCCGACTGGGGAAAAACTGTTTTTT. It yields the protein CASNSQGAPTGEKLFF.